What follows are 19 T cell receptor beta chains derived from one specimen sequenced in a study of cytomegalovirus exposure and HLA in healthy donors. Assay: immunoSEQ multiplex PCR; the TCRdb copy retains only in-frame clones and omits some. The data hold fewer than 95,000 clones, with around 95% observed a single time. The source material was PBMCs. The source of these receptors is a woman aged 18 to 35 in good health and CMV-seronegative.

The chain is built from TRBV12-5 and TRBJ2-2; the D gene is possibly TRBD2 (6 bases). This CDR3 is built from 18 residues. Trimming pared 2 bases from V and 6 bases from J, leaving 22 bases between. Per the germline V gene, CDR1 is LGHNT and CDR2 is FRNRAP. The CDR3 is CASGLWGELEPWAGELFF. The CDR3 DNA follows: TGTGCTAGTGGTTTGTGGGGGGAACTAGAGCCGTGGGCCGGGGAGCTGTTTTTT.

This chain connects TRBV9 to TRBJ1-2; the match to TRBD1 covers 7 bases. The CDR3 is 16 residues long. V lost 4 bases and J lost 2; bases outside the gene matches: 11. Per germline, CDR1 SGDLS and CDR2 YYNGEE. The CDR3 here is CASSIRRDSKNYGYTF. The CDR3 bases are TGTGCCAGCAGCATCCGCCGGGACAGCAAGAACTATGGCTACACCTTC.

The chain uses TRBV2 and TRBJ1-5; D remains unclear. The CDR3 has 15 residues. Looked up from germline, CDR1 is SNHLY and CDR2 is FYNNEI. With 4 bases removed from V and 2 bases from J, the gap between germline ends came to 12 bases. CDR3 residues: CASSAVFVGNQPQHF. The CDR3 nucleotides are TGTGCCAGCAGTGCCGTTTTCGTCGGCAATCAGCCCCAGCATTTT.

This chain joins TRBV30 and TRBJ2-7; D remains unclear. V was trimmed by 3 bases and J by 5 bases, leaving 11 bases between them. Germline V gene sequence: CDR1 GTSNPN, CDR2 SVGIG (reference sequence). CDR3 size: 12 residues. CDR3 protein: CAWSLLRNEQYF. CDR3 DNA sequence: TGTGCCTGGAGCCTACTAAGGAACGAGCAGTACTTC.

The chain uses TRBV10-3 and TRBJ1-5; D is uncertain. The CDR3 runs 17 residues. Trimming removed 5 bases from V and 0 bases from J, with 17 bases in between. The germline CDR1 and CDR2 sequences are ENHRY and SYGVKD. The CDR3, as DNA: TGTGCCATCAGTCCGATAACATTACGAAATAGCAATCAGCCCCAGCATTTT. It encodes CAISPITLRNSNQPQHF.

The chain employs TRBV10-2 and TRBJ1-6; 9 nucleotides agree with TRBD1. This CDR3 spans 16 amino acids. Trimming at V came to 4 bases and at J to 0 bases, leaving 1 base not matched to a gene. In germline, CDR1 is WSHSY, CDR2 SAAADI. The CDR3 bases are TGCGCCAGCAGTGGACAGGGGGTCTCCTATAATTCACCCCTCCACTTT. Amino acid sequence: CASSGQGVSYNSPLHF.

This clone appeared a single time. This chain joins TRBV5-1 and TRBJ1-3, with D tentatively TRBD1 (6 bases). Germline V lookup: CDR1 SGHRS, CDR2 YFSETQ. This CDR3 is built from 16 residues. Trimming took off 0 bases at V and 0 bases at J, with 10 bases between the two ends. The CDR3 here is CASSLDVQGSGNTIYF. The CDR3, as DNA: TGCGCCAGCAGCTTGGATGTACAGGGCTCTGGAAACACCATATATTTT. Full variable domain (remainder filled in from reference TRBV5-1 and TRBJ1-3): KAGVTQTPRYLIKTRGQQVTLSCSPISGHRSVSWYQQTPGQGLQFLFEYFSETQRNKGNFPGRFSGRQFSNSRSEMNVSTLELGDSALYLCASSLDVQGSGNTIYFGEGSWLTVV.

The V gene is TRBV23-1, the J gene TRBJ1-3; no clear D gene. TRBV23-1 is an ORF, with its function uncertain. V was pared by 4 bases and J by 5 bases, with 15 bases between. The CDR3 spans 15 residues. CDR3 in DNA: TGCGCCAGCAGTCCTTCTGTGGAGCGGCGAAACACCATATATTTT. It is translated as CASSPSVERRNTIYF.

The genes are TRBV7-9 and TRBJ2-2, with TRBD1 matching 8 bases. V was clipped by 5 bases and J by 3 bases; unmatched bases: 8. CDR1 and CDR2 (germline): SEHNR, FQNEAQ (reference sequence). CDR3 length: 16 residues. The DNA of the CDR3 is TGTGCCAGCAGCACCGCGACAGGGGTCTACACCGGGGAGCTGTTTTTT. It is translated as CASSTATGVYTGELFF.

The J gene is TRBJ2-3, the V gene TRBV27, with D unclear. Trimming took 0 bases from V and 2 from J, leaving 6 bases between them. Germline lookup yields CDR1 MNHEY and CDR2 SMNVEV (reference sequence). This CDR3 comprises 14 residues. CDR3: CASSLSVATDTQYF. CDR3 nucleotides: TGTGCCAGCAGTTTATCGGTAGCCACAGATACGCAGTATTTT.

The V call is TRBV19, the J call TRBJ1-2; a possible D gene is TRBD1 (6 bases). This CDR3 comprises 14 residues. Trimming left V 5 bases short and J 6 bases short, with 16 bases between. The germline CDR1 and CDR2 sequences are LNHDA and SQIVND (reference sequence). CDR3 in amino acids: CASSPQGRRDGYTF. The CDR3 nucleotides are TGTGCCAGTAGTCCGCAGGGGCGCCGTGATGGCTACACCTTC.

The chain combines TRBV27 with TRBJ2-7; 13 positions agree with TRBD2. Germline assignment: CDR1 MNHEY and CDR2 SMNVEV (reference sequence). The V segment lost 3 bases and the J segment 2 bases; nucleotides outside the gene matches: 4. The CDR3 length is 16 residues. The CDR3 reads CASSFSTSGGTYEQYF. The CDR3 DNA is TGTGCCAGCAGTTTTTCGACTAGCGGGGGGACCTACGAGCAGTACTTC.

This rearrangement joins TRBV20-1 to TRBJ2-1; D may be TRBD1 (6 bases). The CDR3 extends over 11 amino acids. Trimming took off 0 bases at V and 14 bases at J, with 11 bases between the two ends. In germline, CDR1 is DFQATT, CDR2 SNEGSKA (reference sequence). The CDR3 loop reads CSAREQGREFF. CDR3 coding DNA: TGCAGTGCTAGAGAACAGGGCCGAGAGTTCTTC.

As DNA, the CDR3 is TGTGCCAGCAGCTTGACAGGGAGCGATCAGCCCCAGCATTTT. Its translation is CASSLTGSDQPQHF. This rearrangement joins TRBV5-5 to TRBJ1-5, with D possibly matching TRBD1 (6 bases). The CDR3 contains 14 residues. Trimming cost V 1 base and J 5 bases, with 10 bases left between them. Germline V lookup: CDR1 SGHKS, CDR2 YYEKEE (reference sequence).

This rearrangement joins TRBV7-2 to TRBJ2-6; possible D gene TRBD2, 5 bases. Between the trimmed V and J ends, which lost 1 base and 0 bases, there was a span of 10 bases. The V gene's germline CDR1 is SGHTA and CDR2 FQGNSA. The CDR3 loop spans 17 amino acids. In DNA, the CDR3 is TGTGCCAGCAGCTTAGTTGGGAGTCCCTCTGGGGCCAACGTCCTGACTTTC. It specifies CASSLVGSPSGANVLTF.

The chain couples TRBV7-8 to TRBJ1-2; a weak D match, TRBD1 (5 bases). Germline lookup yields CDR1 SGHVS and CDR2 FQNEAQ. Trimming removed 5 bases from V and 5 bases from J, with 15 bases in between. The CDR3 has 14 residues. CDR3 protein: CASSPRVLDYGYTF. The CDR3 DNA reads TGTGCCAGCAGCCCCAGGGTCCTAGATTATGGCTACACCTTC.

This rearrangement joins TRBV5-6 to TRBJ1-2; no firm D call. The CDR3 consists of 14 residues. Germline V gives CDR1 SGHDT, CDR2 YYEEEE. Trimming cost V 3 bases and J 4 bases, with 13 bases left between them. The CDR3 loop is CASSSGGPRYGYTF. The DNA of the CDR3 is TGTGCCAGCAGCTCGGGAGGACCCCGCTATGGCTACACCTTC.

The chain couples TRBV6-5 to TRBJ1-6, with 7 nucleotides matching TRBD1. The germline V gene has CDR1 MNHEY and CDR2 SVGAGI. V lost 6 bases, J lost 6 bases, and 2 bases stayed unmatched. CDR3 size: 13 residues. CDR3 sequence reads: CASRQGTNSPLHF. The CDR3 bases are TGTGCCAGCAGACAGGGGACTAATTCACCCCTCCACTTT.

The chain couples TRBV9 to TRBJ2-7; D gene ambiguous. The CDR3 is 13 residues long. V was shortened by 0 bases and J by 5 bases, with 9 bases between the two germline ends. From germline, CDR1 is SGDLS and CDR2 YYNGEE. The CDR3: CASSVGGMNEQYF. For the CDR3, the DNA is TGTGCCAGCAGCGTAGGAGGCATGAACGAGCAGTACTTC.